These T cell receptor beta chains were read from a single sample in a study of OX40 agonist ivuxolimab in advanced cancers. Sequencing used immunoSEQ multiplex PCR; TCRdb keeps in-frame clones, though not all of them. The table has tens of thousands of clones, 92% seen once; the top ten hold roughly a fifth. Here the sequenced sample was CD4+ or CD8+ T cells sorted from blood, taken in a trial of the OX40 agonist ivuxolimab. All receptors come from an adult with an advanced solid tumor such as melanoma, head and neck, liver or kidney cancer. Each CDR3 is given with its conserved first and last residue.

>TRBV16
CASGRGRMNTEAFF
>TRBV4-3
CASSQDSQGVSYEQYF
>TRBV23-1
CASSQWGGTGVSDGSGELFF
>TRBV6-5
CASSYSSGDGYTF
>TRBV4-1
CASSQSGPLGTEAFF
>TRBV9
CASSVVAGDEKLFF
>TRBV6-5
CASSYAGRAFF
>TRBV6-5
CATGGTAFEQYF
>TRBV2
CAIEGGRADEQFF
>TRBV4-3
CASSQVVEETQYF
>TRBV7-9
CASSLPTGVYEQYF
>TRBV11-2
CASSLAPGGYEQYF
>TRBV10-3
CAISESMGGKAEAFF
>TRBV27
CASSLSIRDSLGEKLFF
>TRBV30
CAWRAGVRREQYF
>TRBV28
CASSLLAGVNEQYF
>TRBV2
CASTPNPRSDNEQFF
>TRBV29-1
CSVEEFFGAVTDTQYF
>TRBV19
CASSGPLLAGEDTQYF
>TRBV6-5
CASSPGTGPYEQYF
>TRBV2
CALGELALAGEIEQYF
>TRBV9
CASSAGLYSYNEQFF
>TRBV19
CASTPAGTTGELFF
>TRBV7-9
CASSTGASGEQFF
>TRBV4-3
CASSPWRGTEAFF
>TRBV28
CASSLLAGAGTGELFF
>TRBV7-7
CASSSGTGSYEQYF
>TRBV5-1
CASMLRGNEQFF
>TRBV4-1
CASSPVGDRVANQPQHF
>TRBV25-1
CASSDVGETSRLF
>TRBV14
CASSQDGPGLAVLEQYF
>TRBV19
CASSISLAGGRNTQYF
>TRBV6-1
CASSGGFPYEQYF
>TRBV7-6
CASTLGGGFGANVLTF
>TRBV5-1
CASGDYLGEQYF
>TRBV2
CASSDPDWLAGSVLVETQYF
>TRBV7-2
CASSLSGNTEAFF
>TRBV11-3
CASSFEGADNEQFF
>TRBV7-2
CASSLGQGSSYEQYF
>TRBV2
CASSVEIAKTYEQYF
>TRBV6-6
CASVDAGQTQYF
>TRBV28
CASTPGGQGLFTTNEKLFF
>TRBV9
CASSVVGGWLDTQYF
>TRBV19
CASSITPGGGETQYF
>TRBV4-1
CASSQGASPSYEQYF
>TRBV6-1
CASSVPAGDPDTQYF
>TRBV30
CAWSVRGGWSPLHF
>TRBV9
CASSGLINEQFF
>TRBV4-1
CASSRLSAGTGVTDTQYF
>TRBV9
CASSVSGAPGNTIYF
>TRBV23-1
CASSQFSGDSLINEQFF